The 9 T cell receptor beta chains in this list originate from one sample, sequenced in a study of cytomegalovirus exposure and HLA in healthy donors. Both 60 Vbeta primers and 13 Jbeta primers went into the PCR. TCRdb's copy holds only in-frame clones and misses some; the assay was immunoSEQ multiplex PCR. This table holds 100,000 or so clones, 76% found once. Sequenced sample: PBMCs. These receptors originate from a woman aged 40 to 55 in good health and CMV-seropositive.

This chain connects TRBV4-2 to TRBJ2-7, with D tentatively TRBD1 (6 bases). The germline V and J ends were trimmed by 3 bases and 7 bases, with 19 bases remaining between them. The CDR3 runs 15 residues. Germline lookup yields CDR1 LGHNA and CDR2 YNFKEQ. CDR3 coding DNA: TGTGCCAGCAGCCATCCCGACAGGCCTGAAACGGAGCAGTACTTC. The encoded protein is CASSHPDRPETEQYF.

This clone showed up just a few times. This chain connects TRBV5-1 to TRBJ2-3, with 10 bases matching TRBD2. The CDR3 loop spans 18 amino acids. The V gene end was trimmed by 0 bases and the J gene end by 1 base; junction bases not matched to a gene: 8. CDR1 is SGHRS, CDR2 YFSETQ, per germline. The CDR3 DNA reads as TGCGCCAGCAGCTTGGTAGGAGCGGGGGGGCCCCGCACAGATACGCAGTATTTT. It encodes CASSLVGAGGPRTDTQYF. Supplemented by reference TRBV5-1 and TRBJ2-3, the full variable domain reads KAGVTQTPRYLIKTRGQQVTLSCSPISGHRSVSWYQQTPGQGLQFLFEYFSETQRNKGNFPGRFSGRQFSNSRSEMNVSTLELGDSALYLCASSLVGAGGPRTDTQYFGPGTRLTVL.

This clone was observed once. V usage is TRBV11-2 and J usage is TRBJ1-6; D is possibly TRBD1 (5 bases). The CDR3 spans 14 residues. Germline CDR1 SGHAT, CDR2 FQNNGV. V lost 6 bases and J 6 bases, leaving 12 bases between the germline ends. The CDR3 reads CASSWGEVNSPLHF. The CDR3 nucleotides are TGTGCCAGCAGTTGGGGGGAGGTTAATTCACCCCTCCACTTT.

This clone was seen a few times. This chain connects TRBV6-5 to TRBJ1-5, with D unclear. The germline gives CDR1 MNHEY, CDR2 SVGAGI. The CDR3 contains 15 residues. The V and J ends lost 6 bases and 0 bases respectively, with 12 bases between them. CDR3 region: CASRRSADSNQPQHF. Here the CDR3 DNA reads TGTGCCAGCAGACGATCCGCGGATAGCAATCAGCCCCAGCATTTT.

This chain joins TRBV7-9 and TRBJ1-5; 9 bases fit TRBD1. This CDR3 is built from 15 residues. Trimming took 5 bases from V and 4 from J; bases not matched to a gene: 6. Germline V CDR1 and CDR2: SEHNR, FQNEAQ (reference sequence). CDR3 in amino acids: CASSQGQGWNQPQHF. CDR3 nucleotide sequence: TGTGCCAGCAGCCAAGGACAGGGGTGGAATCAGCCCCAGCATTTT.

V and J are TRBV7-8 and TRBJ1-4; D gene ambiguous. V was pared by 7 bases and J by 8 bases, with 11 bases between. This CDR3 comprises 12 residues. Germline-derived CDR1 and CDR2 are SGHVS and FQNEAQ. CDR3 DNA: TGTGCCAGCACCCAGGAACACGAAAAACTGTTTTTT. Protein product: CASTQEHEKLFF.

A note on this clone: The identical CDR3 is also encoded by other nucleotide sequences in the sample. CDR3 sequence reads: CASSFGQGGYGYTF. The CDR3 region has the DNA TGCGCCAGCAGCTTTGGACAGGGCGGGTATGGCTACACCTTC. The rearrangement links TRBV5-1 to TRBJ1-2, with 8 bases that match TRBD1. Germline CDR1 SGHRS, CDR2 YFSETQ. This CDR3 contains 14 residues. J lost 5 bases, V lost 2 bases, and 5 bases had no gene match.

The chain uses TRBV7-6 and TRBJ2-5; D is ambiguous. Deletions cut 2 bases from V and 5 bases from J, with 9 bases between. The CDR3 has 13 residues. Germline CDR1 SGHVS, CDR2 FNYEAQ. The CDR3 DNA follows: TGTGCCAGCAGCTTAAATGCCGCGGAGACCCAGTACTTC. Translation gives CASSLNAAETQYF.

The genes are TRBV19 and TRBJ2-2; the match to TRBD2 covers 10 bases. The CDR3 has 15 amino acids. Trimming cost V 7 bases and J 2 bases; bases outside gene matches: 4. Germline loops: CDR1 LNHDA, CDR2 SQIVND (reference sequence). In DNA, the CDR3 is TGTGCCAGTACCACTAGCGGGGCTAACACCGGGGAGCTGTTTTTT. Its translation: CASTTSGANTGELFF. The full variable domain, with the rest looked up from reference TRBV19 and TRBJ2-2, is DGGITQSPKYLFRKEGQNVTLSCEQNLNHDAMYWYRQDPGQGLRLIYYSQIVNDFQKGDIAEGYSVSREKKESFPLTVTSAQKNPTAFYLCASTTSGANTGELFFGEGSRLTVL.